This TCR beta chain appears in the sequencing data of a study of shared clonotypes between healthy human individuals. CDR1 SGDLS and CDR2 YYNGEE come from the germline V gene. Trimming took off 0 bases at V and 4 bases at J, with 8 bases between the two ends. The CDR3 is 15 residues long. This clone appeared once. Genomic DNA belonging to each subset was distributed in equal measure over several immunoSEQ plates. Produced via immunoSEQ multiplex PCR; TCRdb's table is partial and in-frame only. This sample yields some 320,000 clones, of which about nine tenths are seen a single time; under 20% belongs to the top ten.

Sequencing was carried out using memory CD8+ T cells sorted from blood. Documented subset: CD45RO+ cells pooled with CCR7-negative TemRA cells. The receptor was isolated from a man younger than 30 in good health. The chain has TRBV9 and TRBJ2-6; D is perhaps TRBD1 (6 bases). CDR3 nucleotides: TGTGCCAGCAGCGTAGACAGGGACGGGGCCAACGTCCTGACTTTC. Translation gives CASSVDRDGANVLTF.